Each of the 31 T cell receptor beta chains below was sequenced from the same sample in a study of blood T cell repertoires in COVID-19. Assay used: immunoSEQ multiplex PCR; TCRdb lists only in-frame clones, some missing. The sample holds about 300,000 clones, around 80% seen once. Sequenced: peripheral blood. All receptors come from a woman between 45 and 60 years old with acute or convalescent COVID-19.

This clone appeared a single time. The chain employs TRBV5-1 and TRBJ2-7, with D perhaps matching TRBD1 (6 bases). Germline CDR1 and CDR2: SGHRS and YFSETQ. V lost 4 bases to trimming and J lost 6 bases, with 14 bases between them. The CDR3 length is 13 residues. The CDR3 DNA follows: TGCGCCAGCAGCCAAGGGACAAGCGGCGAGCAGTACGTC. Its protein is CASSQGTSGEQYV.

CDR3 protein: CASDSPFEARNIQYF. In nucleotides, the CDR3 is TGTGCTAGTGACTCCCCCTTCGAGGCGAGAAACATTCAGTACTTC. The V call is TRBV12-5, the J call TRBJ2-4; no reliable D call. This CDR3 has 15 residues. Between the trimmed V and J ends, which lost 7 bases and 6 bases, there was a span of 19 bases. CDR1 LGHNT and CDR2 FRNRAP come from the germline V gene.

This chain connects TRBV10-3 to TRBJ2-1; 9 bases agree with TRBD2. With 4 bases clipped from V and 6 bases from J, the junction kept 7 bases outside the gene matches. Germline V lookup: CDR1 ENHRY, CDR2 SYGVKD. CDR3 length: 15 residues. CDR3 amino acids: CAISAGGRAGNEQFF. In nucleotides, the CDR3 is TGTGCCATCAGTGCTGGCGGGAGGGCCGGCAATGAGCAGTTCTTC.

This chain connects TRBV3-1 (or the pseudogene TRBV3-2) to TRBJ2-7; the match to TRBD2 covers 15 bases. The CDR3 sequence is 19 residues long. CDR1 is LGHDT, CDR2 YNNKEL, per germline (reference sequence). The junction had 13 bases not matched to a gene; V was cut back by 4 bases and J by 3 bases. CDR3 bases: TGTGCCAGCAGCCCTCGCCCGGGACTAGCGGGAGGAATTGTCTACGAGCAGTACTTC. Protein sequence: CASSPRPGLAGGIVYEQYF.

The chain has TRBV27 and TRBJ2-7, with 11 bases aligning to TRBD2. The V and J ends lost 6 bases and 1 base, in that order; junction bases with no gene match: 8. The CDR3 spans 16 residues. Per germline, CDR1 MNHEY and CDR2 SMNVEV (reference sequence). The CDR3 nucleotides are TGTGCCAGCAGACAACTTAGCGGGGGGGAGTCCTACGAGCAGTACGTC. It encodes CASRQLSGGESYEQYV.

V gene TRBV11-1 combines with J gene TRBJ2-3; 12 nucleotides align to TRBD1. This CDR3 is 15 amino acids long. CDR1 is SGHAT, CDR2 FQDESV, per germline (reference sequence). V lost 6 bases, J lost 4 bases, and 5 bases stayed unmatched. The CDR3 sequence: CASSRGQGAPDTQYF. The CDR3 DNA sequence: TGTGCCAGCAGTAGGGGACAGGGGGCCCCAGATACGCAGTATTTT. Complete variable domain (other parts from reference TRBV11-1 and TRBJ2-3): EAEVAQSPRYKITEKSQAVAFWCDPISGHATLYWYRQILGQGPELLVQFQDESVVDDSQLPKDRFSAERLKGVDSTLKIQPAELGDSAMYLCASSRGQGAPDTQYFGPGTRLTVL.

V gene TRBV6-5 combines with J gene TRBJ1-2; D possibly corresponds to TRBD1 (6 bases). Trimming shortened V by 8 bases and J by 4 bases, and 14 bases separated the two germline ends. CDR1 and CDR2 (germline): MNHEY, SVGAGI. This CDR3 contains 13 residues. CDR3 bases: TGTGCCAGCGCCTGGGACAACCTCTATGGCTACACCTTC. Translated, it gives CASAWDNLYGYTF.

V gene TRBV9 combines with J gene TRBJ1-1, with a possible D match to TRBD1 (6 bases). The V end was cut by 4 bases, the J end by 4 bases, with 14 bases between. The CDR3 is made up of 14 amino acids. Germline V CDR1 and CDR2: SGDLS, YYNGEE. CDR3 loop: CASSPYVGATEAFF. The CDR3, as DNA: TGTGCCAGCAGCCCGTACGTGGGGGCCACTGAAGCTTTCTTT.

This clone was detected only a few times. This chain uses TRBV30 with TRBJ2-3; 7 bases agree with TRBD1. The germline CDR1 and CDR2 sequences are GTSNPN and SVGIG (reference sequence). The CDR3 runs 13 residues. V shed 3 bases, J shed 3 bases, and the junction held 3 bases outside the gene matches. Written as DNA, the CDR3 is TGTGCCTGGAGGAGGGGGCGAACAGATACGCAGTATTTT. Translated: CAWRRGRTDTQYF.

This clone was observed a handful of times. The J gene is TRBJ2-3, the V gene TRBV7-2; 9 bases line up with TRBD1. Trimming removed 3 bases from V and 5 bases from J; junction bases left unmatched: 3. The CDR3 is made up of 14 amino acids. Germline V gene lookup returns CDR1 SGHTA and CDR2 FQGNSA. The CDR3 loop reads CASSFRQGGDTQYF. CDR3 bases: TGTGCCAGCAGCTTCCGACAGGGGGGAGATACGCAGTATTTT.

This CDR3 reads CASSFNRDYGYTF. CDR3 nucleotides: TGTGCCAGCAGCTTTAACAGGGACTATGGCTACACCTTC. The chain joins TRBV11-2 to TRBJ1-2; tentative D call: TRBD1 (6 bases). CDR3 size: 13 residues. V was pared by 3 bases and J by 3 bases, with 8 bases between. Germline CDR1 is SGHAT and CDR2 is FQNNGV.

V is TRBV10-3 and J is TRBJ2-2, with D uncertain. Germline values: CDR1 ENHRY, CDR2 SYGVKD. CDR3 size: 15 residues. The ends were cut back, 2 bases at V and 3 bases at J, with 10 bases in the middle. CDR3 protein: CAISEGRWDTGELFF. The CDR3 region has the DNA TGTGCCATCAGTGAGGGCAGGTGGGACACCGGGGAGCTGTTTTTT.

This clone showed up just a few times. The chain joins TRBV9 to TRBJ2-1, with 11 bases lining up with TRBD1. Germline V CDR1 and CDR2: SGDLS, YYNGEE. V lost 4 bases and J lost 7; bases outside the gene matches: 4. The CDR3 has 14 residues. The CDR3 DNA reads as TGTGCCAGCAGCCCAGGACAGGGGGCGAATGAGCAGTTCTTC. It translates to CASSPGQGANEQFF.

The chain joins TRBV9 to TRBJ2-2, with 7 bases fitting TRBD1. This CDR3 is 15 amino acids long. Germline V CDR1 and CDR2: SGDLS, YYNGEE. Unmatched junction bases numbered 7, after V lost 3 bases and J lost 5 bases. The CDR3 is CASSAGQDITGELFF. DNA for the CDR3: TGTGCCAGCAGCGCCGGACAGGACATAACCGGGGAGCTGTTTTTT.

In nucleotides, the CDR3 is TGTGCCAGCAGCTGGAGGGGCCTATGGGCCAACGTCCTGACTTTC. Residues: CASSWRGLWANVLTF. The chain links TRBV5-4 to TRBJ2-6, with D tentatively TRBD2 (6 bases). Germline CDR1 reads SGHNT; CDR2 reads YYREEE (reference sequence). Deletions cut 3 bases from V and 5 bases from J, with 12 bases between. The CDR3 has 15 residues.

The chain combines TRBV4-2 with TRBJ2-1, with TRBD2 as a possible D gene (7 bases). Germline CDR1 LGHNA, CDR2 YNFKEQ. The CDR3 is 16 amino acids. Trimming left V 0 bases short and J 8 bases short, with 17 bases between. The CDR3 nucleotides are TGTGCCAGCAGCCAAGATATTGGGGGGGGCTTAGATGAGCAGTTCTTC. Translated, it gives CASSQDIGGGLDEQFF.

The rearrangement joins TRBV6-1 to TRBJ1-4; the D is unclear. Germline V lookup: CDR1 MNHNS, CDR2 SASEGT. The CDR3 covers 14 residues. Trimming removed 3 bases from V and 4 bases from J, with 9 bases in between. CDR3 residues: CASSDSEINEKLFF. The CDR3 DNA is TGTGCCAGCAGTGATTCCGAGATTAATGAAAAACTGTTTTTT.

The DNA for the CDR3 is TGTGCCAGCAGTGAACGCCGTGGACAGGGGGGAGGGGAGCAGTACGTC. Translation gives CASSERRGQGGGEQYV. The V gene is TRBV6-1, the J gene TRBJ2-7; 10 bases agree with TRBD1. Trimming took 2 bases from V and 7 from J; bases not matched to a gene: 11. The germline V gene encodes CDR1 MNHNS and CDR2 SASEGT. The CDR3 has 16 residues.

The rearrangement links TRBV2 to TRBJ2-6; TRBD1 matches at 8 bases. The ends lost 10 bases at V and 0 bases at J; junction bases unmatched: 8. This CDR3 has 16 amino acids. The germline gives CDR1 SNHLY, CDR2 FYNNEI. CDR3 sequence: CATPTGDRSGANVLTF. CDR3 DNA: TGTGCCACACCGACAGGGGACCGCTCTGGGGCCAACGTCCTGACTTTC.

This rearrangement joins TRBV3-1 (or the pseudogene TRBV3-2) to TRBJ1-2; 10 nucleotides agree with TRBD1. The CDR3 is 18 amino acids. V lost 1 base to trimming and J lost 4 bases; unmatched junction nucleotides: 12. Germline-derived CDR1 and CDR2 are LGHDT and YNNKEL (reference sequence). The CDR3 DNA follows: TGTGCCAGCAGCCAAGCGGAGACAGGGGGCAGGGGGGGCTATGGCTACACCTTC. This translates into CASSQAETGGRGGYGYTF.

The chain has TRBV19 and TRBJ1-2; TRBD1 matches at 11 bases. Trimming at V came to 1 base and at J to 8 bases, leaving 9 bases not matched to a gene. Germline lookup yields CDR1 LNHDA and CDR2 SQIVND (reference sequence). The CDR3 runs 16 residues. Here the CDR3 reads CASSIGGQGARYGYTF. CDR3 nucleotide sequence: TGTGCCAGTAGTATAGGCGGACAGGGGGCGCGGTACGGCTACACCTTC.

The chain links TRBV12-5 to TRBJ1-5; D gene unclear. The V and J ends lost 7 bases and 6 bases respectively, with 13 bases between them. The CDR3 contains 13 residues. CDR1 and CDR2 (germline): LGHNT, FRNRAP. The CDR3 loop is CASALAGGQPQHF. CDR3 DNA sequence: TGTGCTAGTGCCCTTGCTGGCGGTCAGCCCCAGCATTTT.

The genes are TRBV10-3 and TRBJ2-3; 10 bases agree with TRBD1. The CDR3 contains 15 residues. Germline lookup yields CDR1 ENHRY and CDR2 SYGVKD. The V segment lost 11 bases and the J segment 6 bases; nucleotides outside the gene matches: 14. The CDR3 is CALKSGTGAEDTQYF. The CDR3 nucleotides read TGTGCCTTAAAATCCGGGACAGGGGCCGAGGATACGCAGTATTTT.

V gene TRBV29-1 combines with J gene TRBJ1-2; a weak D match, TRBD1 (6 bases). The CDR3 has 13 residues. V was cut by 8 bases and J by 4 bases, with 17 bases left in between. Germline loops: CDR1 SQVTM, CDR2 ANQGSEA. CDR3 in amino acids: CSHRDTNFYGYTF. The CDR3 DNA sequence: TGCAGCCATAGGGACACTAACTTCTATGGCTACACCTTC.

V usage is TRBV28 and J usage is TRBJ1-4; possible D gene TRBD1, 6 bases. The V end was cut by 6 bases, the J end by 4 bases, with 15 bases between. CDR3 length: 15 amino acids. Per germline, CDR1 MDHEN and CDR2 SYDVKM. The DNA of the CDR3 is TGTGCCAGCAGCCCCGCTACAGGGTTTAATGAAAAACTGTTTTTT. Translation gives CASSPATGFNEKLFF. The variable domain in full, with the rest retrieved from reference TRBV28 and TRBJ1-4, is DVKVTQSSRYLVKRTGEKVFLECVQDMDHENMFWYRQDPGLGLRLIYFSYDVKMKEKGDIPEGYSVSREKKERFSLILESASTNQTSMYLCASSPATGFNEKLFFGSGTQLSVL.

V and J are TRBV2 and TRBJ1-6; D is possibly TRBD1 (5 bases). Germline values: CDR1 SNHLY, CDR2 FYNNEI. V gave up 8 bases and J gave up 13 bases, with 12 bases separating them. The CDR3 is made up of 11 amino acids. CDR3 coding DNA: TGTGCCAGCGCTCCAGGGCGTCCCCTCCACTTT. It translates to CASAPGRPLHF. Together with reference TRBV2 and TRBJ1-6, the CDR3 gives the full variable domain: EPEVTQTPSHQVTQMGQEVILRCVPISNHLYFYWYRQILGQKVEFLVSFYNNEISEKSEIFDDQFSVERPDGSNFTLKIRSTKLEDSAMYFCASAPGRPLHFGNGTRLTVT.

The chain links TRBV6-5 to TRBJ1-2; D perhaps matches TRBD1 (6 bases). Germline CDR1 and CDR2: MNHEY and SVGAGI. The CDR3 totals 15 residues. The ends were cut back, 6 bases at V and 3 bases at J, with 17 bases in the middle. The CDR3 sequence is CASSQTGRLHYGYTF. The CDR3 nucleotides read TGTGCCAGCAGCCAGACAGGCCGATTGCACTATGGCTACACCTTC.

The V call is TRBV21-1, the J call TRBJ1-1; TRBD1, the table's D call, was not compared with the DNA. TRBV21-1 is a listed pseudogene. This CDR3 is built from 17 residues. In DNA, the CDR3 is TGTGCCAGCAGCAAAGATGTAGGCAGGGGGTGGAACACTGAAGCTTTCTTT. Protein sequence: CASSKDVGRGWNTEAFF.

The CDR3 DNA follows: TGCGCCAGCAGCCATACAGGGGGCAGAGGGGAGACCCAGTACTTC. Amino acids: CASSHTGGRGETQYF. This chain connects TRBV4-3 to TRBJ2-5; 9 nucleotides align to TRBD1. The CDR3 is 15 amino acids. J was trimmed by 5 bases and V by 3 bases; bases with no gene match: 7. Germline V gives CDR1 LGHNA, CDR2 YSLEER.

The rearrangement uses TRBV5-5 and TRBJ2-1, with 8 bases lining up with TRBD2. The ends lost 4 bases at V and 4 bases at J; junction bases unmatched: 4. The germline V gene has CDR1 SGHKS and CDR2 YYEKEE (reference sequence). CDR3 size: 14 residues. CDR3 amino acids: CASSPGGIYNEQFF. The CDR3 DNA follows: TGTGCCAGCAGCCCGGGGGGGATTTACAATGAGCAGTTCTTC.

The rearrangement links TRBV30 to TRBJ2-2; 12 nucleotides align to TRBD2. The CDR3 covers 16 residues. The J segment lost 5 bases and the V segment lost 5 bases, leaving 9 bases of the junction unmatched. CDR1 and CDR2 from the germline V gene are GTSNPN and SVGIG (reference sequence). The CDR3 nucleotides are TGTGCCTGGCCAAACGGTCTAGCGGGGGGGACCGGGGAGCTGTTTTTT. It translates to CAWPNGLAGGTGELFF.